This TCR beta chain was observed in a study of a mutant IDH1 vaccine in newly diagnosed glioma. For the study at large: Treated patients showed a male proportion of approximately 60%, a female proportion of approximately 40%, and a mean age of roughly 40 years. Overall study results and limits: Researchers report vaccine-induced immune responses in about 93% of patients. Seemingly, top peripheral T cell clonotype changes bore no relation to pseudoprogression.

With respect to this clone: The target antigen is unknown.

Sequenced by immunoSEQ multiplex PCR; TCRdb stores in-frame clones only, minus some. The repertoire has 80,000 to 100,000 clones, around 79% of them found once; the top ten carry 5.3%. Time point described: baseline, week 1 (first vaccination visit). Noted treatment: pre-vaccination baseline after standard-of-care therapy. Germline V gene lookup returns CDR1 SEHNR and CDR2 FQNEAQ (reference sequence). This CDR3 has 11 amino acids. V was trimmed by 7 bases and J by 8 bases, leaving 9 bases between them. V is TRBV7-9 and J is TRBJ2-1; TRBD1 is a possible D gene (6 bases). The input for sequencing was PBMCs, taken from a glioma patient treated with radiotherapy, temozolomide or both. This TCR derives from a man aged 35-49 years with glioma. Some clones in this sample may be carry-over from other donors' samples. The CDR3 sequence is CASTQGYEQFF. The CDR3 region has the DNA TGTGCCAGCACCCAGGGGTATGAGCAGTTCTTC.